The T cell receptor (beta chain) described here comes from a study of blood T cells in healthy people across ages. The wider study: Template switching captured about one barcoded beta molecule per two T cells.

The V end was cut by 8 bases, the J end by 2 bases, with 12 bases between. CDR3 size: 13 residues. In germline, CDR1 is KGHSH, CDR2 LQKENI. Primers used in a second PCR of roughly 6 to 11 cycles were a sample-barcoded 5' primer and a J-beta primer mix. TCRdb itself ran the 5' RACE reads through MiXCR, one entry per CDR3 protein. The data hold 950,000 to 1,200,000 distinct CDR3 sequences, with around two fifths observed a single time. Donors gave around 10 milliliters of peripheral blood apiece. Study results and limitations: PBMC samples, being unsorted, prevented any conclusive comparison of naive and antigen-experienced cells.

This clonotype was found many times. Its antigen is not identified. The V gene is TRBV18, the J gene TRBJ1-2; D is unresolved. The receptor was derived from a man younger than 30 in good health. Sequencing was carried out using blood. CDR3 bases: TGTGCCAGCAGCCCCTCGGACAACTATGGCTACACCTTC. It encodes CASSPSDNYGYTF.